The 11 T cell receptor beta chains given below trace back to one sample, sequenced in a study of identical twins. TCRdb analysed the 5' RACE reads with MiXCR anew, one entry per CDR3 protein. Of 420,000 or so distinct CDR3 sequences in the sample, about 18% are singletons; the top ten hold more than 10%. Sequenced: naive T cells sorted from blood. These receptors all stem from a man aged 45-65 years in good health.

The chain combines TRBV12-3 or TRBV12-4 with TRBJ1-2; D is unresolved. The CDR3 is 13 residues long. The V gene lost 3 bases and the J gene lost 4 bases, with 9 bases spanning the gap. CDR3 amino acids: CASSFGGTYGYTF. In nucleotides, the CDR3 is TGTGCCAGCAGTTTCGGCGGAACCTATGGCTACACCTTC.

In its sample, this clonotype was seen many times. As DNA, the CDR3 is TGTGCCAGCAGCAAAGGGAGGGCAGGGAAACTAGCCAAAAACATTCAGTACTTC. It yields the protein CASSKGRAGKLAKNIQYF. J is TRBJ2-4 and V is TRBV21-1; the table assigns TRBD2, which was not confirmed against the DNA. TRBV21-1 is a recognized pseudogene. The CDR3 runs to 18 residues.

Many counts were recorded for this clonotype. The rearrangement uses TRBV5-1 and TRBJ2-1; D is undetermined. Germline V CDR1 and CDR2: SGHRS, YFSETQ. The CDR3 consists of 16 residues. V lost 0 bases and J lost 7, with 17 bases in between. The CDR3 DNA is TGCGCCAGCAGCTTGGGCAGTTTTGGGGTAGTGAATGAGCAGTTCTTC. Encoded protein: CASSLGSFGVVNEQFF.

The V call is TRBV23-1, the J call TRBJ2-6; D is possibly TRBD1 or TRBD2 (5 bases each). TRBV23-1 is an ORF, and what it does is uncertain. V shed 4 bases and J shed 0 bases, with 10 bases lying between them. CDR3 size: 16 residues. CDR3 bases: TGCGCCAGCAGTCCCTCCGGGGCCTCTGGGGCCAACGTCCTGACTTTC. Protein product: CASSPSGASGANVLTF.

This clonotype has more than one count but fewer than ten. The CDR3 DNA is TGCGCCAGCAGCCAAGAAAGGCGGGAGTTCTACGAGCAGTACTTC. Its translation is CASSQERREFYEQYF. The genes are TRBV4-3 and TRBJ2-7; TRBD2 agrees at 7 bases. The CDR3 extends over 15 amino acids. The trim removed 0 bases at V and 3 bases at J, leaving 5 bases unmatched. Germline V lookup: CDR1 LGHNA, CDR2 YSLEER.

This clonotype was detected only a few times. V is TRBV12-3 or TRBV12-4 and J is TRBJ1-1; D may be TRBD1 (5 bases). The CDR3 covers 16 residues. V lost 6 bases, J lost 1 base, and 18 bases lay in between. The DNA of the CDR3 is TGTGCCAGCAGCTCCGGGACGACCATAAAGAACACTGAAGCTTTCTTT. It specifies CASSSGTTIKNTEAFF.

This clonotype was found a few times. The chain carries TRBV29-1 and TRBJ2-5; possibly TRBD1 for D (6 bases). Germline CDR1 and CDR2: SQVTM and ANQGSEA. CDR3 length: 15 amino acids. Trimming took off 6 bases at V and 9 bases at J, with 26 bases between the two ends. Here the CDR3 DNA reads TGCAGCGTGGGTACTTTGACAGGCTATACCCGAGCCCAGTACTTC. Amino acid sequence: CSVGTLTGYTRAQYF.

This clonotype was picked up many times. The rearrangement joins TRBV6-2 or TRBV6-3 to TRBJ2-1; TRBD2 is a possible D gene (6 bases). Trimming removed 6 bases from V and 7 bases from J, with 13 bases in between. Germline V gene sequence: CDR1 MNHEY, CDR2 SVGEGT. This CDR3 region has 13 residues. In DNA form, the CDR3 reads TGTGCCAGCAGCCTAGCGCACCAGAATGAGCAGTTCTTC. As protein: CASSLAHQNEQFF.

The table lists this clonotype with many counts. V gene TRBV6-1 combines with J gene TRBJ2-6, with no clear D. V lost 5 bases and J 4 bases, leaving 6 bases between the germline ends. CDR3 size: 13 residues. Germline CDR1 reads MNHNS; CDR2 reads SASEGT. CDR3 loop: CASSKQGANVLTF. The DNA for the CDR3 is TGTGCCAGCAGTAAGCAGGGGGCCAACGTCCTGACTTTC.

This clonotype was seen more than once but under ten times. The J gene is TRBJ2-7, the V gene TRBV29-1; TRBD1 matches at 9 bases. CDR3 length: 13 residues. Per germline, CDR1 SQVTM and CDR2 ANQGSEA. V lost 4 bases to trimming and J lost 3 bases; unmatched junction nucleotides: 4. CDR3 region: CSVVDRGFYEQYF. CDR3 bases: TGCAGCGTTGTTGACAGGGGGTTCTACGAGCAGTACTTC.

This clonotype came up a few times. The rearrangement uses TRBV7-6 and TRBJ2-2, with D possibly TRBD2 on 6 matching bases. The V and J ends lost 2 bases and 2 bases respectively, with 18 bases between them. Germline V gene sequence: CDR1 SGHVS, CDR2 FNYEAQ. The CDR3 is made up of 18 amino acids. The CDR3 loop reads CASSLMVSGKLNTGELFF. The CDR3 nucleotides are TGTGCCAGCAGCTTAATGGTTAGCGGAAAACTTAACACCGGGGAGCTGTTTTTT.